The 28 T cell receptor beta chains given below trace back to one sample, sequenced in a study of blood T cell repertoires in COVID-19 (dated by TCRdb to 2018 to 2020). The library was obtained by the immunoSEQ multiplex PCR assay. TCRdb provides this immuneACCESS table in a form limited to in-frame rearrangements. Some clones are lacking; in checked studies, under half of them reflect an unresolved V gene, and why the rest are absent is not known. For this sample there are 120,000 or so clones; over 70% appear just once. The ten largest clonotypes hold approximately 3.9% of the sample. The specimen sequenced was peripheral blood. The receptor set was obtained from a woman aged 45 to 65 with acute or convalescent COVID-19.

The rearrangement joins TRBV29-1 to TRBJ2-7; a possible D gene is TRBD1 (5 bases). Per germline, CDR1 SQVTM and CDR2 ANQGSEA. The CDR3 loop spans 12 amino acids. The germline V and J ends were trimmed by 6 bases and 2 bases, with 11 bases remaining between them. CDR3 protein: CSVQDTAYEQYF. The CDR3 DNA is TGCAGCGTACAGGACACGGCCTACGAGCAGTACTTC.

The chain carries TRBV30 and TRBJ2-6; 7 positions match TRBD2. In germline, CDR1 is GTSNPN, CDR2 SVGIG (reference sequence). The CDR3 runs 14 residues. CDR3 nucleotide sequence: TGTGCTGGGAGGGGAAAGGATGGGGCCAACGTCCTGACTTTC. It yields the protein CAGRGKDGANVLTF.

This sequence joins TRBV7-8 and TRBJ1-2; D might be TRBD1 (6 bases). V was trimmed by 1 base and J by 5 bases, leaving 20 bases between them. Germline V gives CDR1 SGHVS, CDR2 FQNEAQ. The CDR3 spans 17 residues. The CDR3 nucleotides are TGTGCCAGCAGCTTAGAGAACCTGGACAGATCAACTTATGGCTACACCTTC. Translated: CASSLENLDRSTYGYTF.

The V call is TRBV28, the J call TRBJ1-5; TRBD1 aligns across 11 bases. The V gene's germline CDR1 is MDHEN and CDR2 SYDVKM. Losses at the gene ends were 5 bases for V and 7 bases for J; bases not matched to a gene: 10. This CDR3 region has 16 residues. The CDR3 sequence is CASSLLGTGGKQPQHF. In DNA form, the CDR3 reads TGTGCCAGCAGTCTGCTCGGGACAGGGGGGAAACAGCCCCAGCATTTT.

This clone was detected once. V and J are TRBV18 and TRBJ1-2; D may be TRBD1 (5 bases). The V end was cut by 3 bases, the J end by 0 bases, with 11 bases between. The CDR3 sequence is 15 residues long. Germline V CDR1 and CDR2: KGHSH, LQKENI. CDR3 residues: CASSPWGTPNYGYTF. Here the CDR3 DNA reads TGTGCCAGCTCACCGTGGGGGACTCCTAACTATGGCTACACCTTC.

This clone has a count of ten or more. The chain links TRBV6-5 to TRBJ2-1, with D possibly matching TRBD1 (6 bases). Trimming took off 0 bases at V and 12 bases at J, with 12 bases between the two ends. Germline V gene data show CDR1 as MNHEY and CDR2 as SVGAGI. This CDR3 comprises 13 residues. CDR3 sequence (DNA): TGTGCCAGCAGTTACTCGTTGGAACAGGGGCAGTTCTTC. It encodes CASSYSLEQGQFF.

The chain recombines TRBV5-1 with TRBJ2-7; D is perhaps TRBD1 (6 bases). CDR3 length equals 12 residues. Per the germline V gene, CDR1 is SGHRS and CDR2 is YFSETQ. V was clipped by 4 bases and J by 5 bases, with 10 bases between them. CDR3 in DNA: TGCGCCAGCAGCAAGACAGGACACGAGCAGTACTTC. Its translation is CASSKTGHEQYF.

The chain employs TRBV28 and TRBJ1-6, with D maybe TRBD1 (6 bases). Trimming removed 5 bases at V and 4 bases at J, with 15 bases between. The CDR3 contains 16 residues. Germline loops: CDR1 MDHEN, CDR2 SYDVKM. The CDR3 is CASSPSTTGYNSPLHF. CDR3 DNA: TGTGCCAGCAGTCCTTCCACGACAGGTTATAATTCACCCCTCCACTTT.

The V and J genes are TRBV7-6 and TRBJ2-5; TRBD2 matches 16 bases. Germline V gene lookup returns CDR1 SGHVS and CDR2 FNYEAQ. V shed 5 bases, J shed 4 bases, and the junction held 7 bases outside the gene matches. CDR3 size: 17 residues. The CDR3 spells CASSEGLAGGPVETQYF. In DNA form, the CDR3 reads TGTGCCAGCAGCGAGGGACTAGCGGGAGGGCCCGTAGAGACCCAGTACTTC.

CDR3 nucleotide sequence: TGTGCCAGCAGAGGGGTAAGGGAGACCCAGTACTTC. It yields the protein CASRGVRETQYF. The V and J genes are TRBV28 and TRBJ2-5; maybe TRBD1 (5 bases). This CDR3 spans 12 amino acids. Trimming removed 6 bases at V and 5 bases at J, with 10 bases between. The germline CDR1 and CDR2 sequences are MDHEN and SYDVKM.

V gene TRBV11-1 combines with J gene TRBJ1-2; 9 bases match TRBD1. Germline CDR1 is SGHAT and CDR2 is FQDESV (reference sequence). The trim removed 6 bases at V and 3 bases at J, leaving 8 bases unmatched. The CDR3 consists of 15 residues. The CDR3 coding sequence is TGTGCCAGCAGAAAGACAGGGGGACGGGACTATGGCTACACCTTC. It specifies CASRKTGGRDYGYTF.

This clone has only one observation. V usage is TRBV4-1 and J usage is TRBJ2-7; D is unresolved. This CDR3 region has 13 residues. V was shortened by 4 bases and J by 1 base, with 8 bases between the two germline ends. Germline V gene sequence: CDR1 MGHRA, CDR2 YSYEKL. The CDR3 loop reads CASSRDVSYEQYF. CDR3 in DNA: TGCGCCAGCAGCCGAGACGTATCCTACGAGCAGTACTTC.

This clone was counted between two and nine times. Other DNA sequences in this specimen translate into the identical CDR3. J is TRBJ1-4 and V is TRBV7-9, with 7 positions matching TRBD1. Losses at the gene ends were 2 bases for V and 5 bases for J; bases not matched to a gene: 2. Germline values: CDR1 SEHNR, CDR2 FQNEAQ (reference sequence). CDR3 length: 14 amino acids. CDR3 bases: TGTGCCAGCAGCTTAAGACAGGGAAATGAAAAACTGTTTTTT. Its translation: CASSLRQGNEKLFF.

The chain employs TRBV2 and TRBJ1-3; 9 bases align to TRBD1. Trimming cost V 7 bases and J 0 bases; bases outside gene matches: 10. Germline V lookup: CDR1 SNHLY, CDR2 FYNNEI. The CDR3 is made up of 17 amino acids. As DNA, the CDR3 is TGTGCCAGCACTCCGGGACAGGGACTACTCTCTGGAAACACCATATATTTT. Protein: CASTPGQGLLSGNTIYF.

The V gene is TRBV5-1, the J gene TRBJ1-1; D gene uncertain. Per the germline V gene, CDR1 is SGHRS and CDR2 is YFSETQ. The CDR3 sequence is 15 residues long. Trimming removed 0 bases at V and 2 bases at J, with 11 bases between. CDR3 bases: TGCGCCAGCAGCTTGGCCGTAGATTCTAACACTGAAGCTTTCTTT. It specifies CASSLAVDSNTEAFF.

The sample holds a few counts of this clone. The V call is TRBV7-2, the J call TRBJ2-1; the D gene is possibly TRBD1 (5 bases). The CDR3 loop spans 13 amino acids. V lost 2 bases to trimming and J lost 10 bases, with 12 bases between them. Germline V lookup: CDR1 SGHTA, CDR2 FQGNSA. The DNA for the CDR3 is TGTGCCAGCAGCTTAAAGGGGCGGTTAGAGCAGTTCTTC. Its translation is CASSLKGRLEQFF.

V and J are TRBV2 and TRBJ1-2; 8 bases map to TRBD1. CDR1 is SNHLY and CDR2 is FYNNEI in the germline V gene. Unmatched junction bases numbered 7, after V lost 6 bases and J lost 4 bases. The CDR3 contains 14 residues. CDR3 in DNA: TGTGCCAGCAGCGCGGGACAGGTACTCTATGGCTACACCTTC. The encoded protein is CASSAGQVLYGYTF.

CDR3 sequence reads: CASSLTLRRDKNTEAFF. The CDR3 DNA reads TGTGCCAGCAGCTTGACTCTTAGAAGGGACAAGAACACTGAAGCTTTCTTT. The rearrangement uses TRBV5-8 and TRBJ1-1; D may be TRBD1 (6 bases). CDR3 length: 17 residues. The V gene lost 1 base and the J gene lost 1 base, with 17 bases spanning the gap. Germline CDR1 is SGHTS and CDR2 is YDEGEE.

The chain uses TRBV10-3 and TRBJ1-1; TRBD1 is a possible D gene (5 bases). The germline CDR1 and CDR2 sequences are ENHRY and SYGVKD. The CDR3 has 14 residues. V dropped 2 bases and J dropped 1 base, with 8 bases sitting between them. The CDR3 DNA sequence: TGTGCCATCAGTGAGACAGGATCGAACACTGAAGCTTTCTTT. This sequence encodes CAISETGSNTEAFF.

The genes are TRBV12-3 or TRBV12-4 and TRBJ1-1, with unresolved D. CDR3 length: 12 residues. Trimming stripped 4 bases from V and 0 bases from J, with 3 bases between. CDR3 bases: TGTGCCAGCAGTTATATGAACACTGAAGCTTTCTTT. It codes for CASSYMNTEAFF.

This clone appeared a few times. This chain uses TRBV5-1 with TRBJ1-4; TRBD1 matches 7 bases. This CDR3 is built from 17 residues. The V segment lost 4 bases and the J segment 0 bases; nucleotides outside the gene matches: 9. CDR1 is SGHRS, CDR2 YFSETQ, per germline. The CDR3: CASSLGPTGATNEKLFF. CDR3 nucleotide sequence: TGCGCCAGCAGCCTGGGACCTACAGGGGCAACTAATGAAAAACTGTTTTTT.

The CDR3 DNA is TGTGCCAGCAGAAGCGGGACCGACTATGGCTACACCTTC. Encoded protein: CASRSGTDYGYTF. This rearrangement joins TRBV2 to TRBJ1-2, with TRBD1 as a possible D gene (5 bases). Trimming cost V 6 bases and J 3 bases, with 11 bases left between them. The germline gives CDR1 SNHLY, CDR2 FYNNEI. This CDR3 is built from 13 residues.

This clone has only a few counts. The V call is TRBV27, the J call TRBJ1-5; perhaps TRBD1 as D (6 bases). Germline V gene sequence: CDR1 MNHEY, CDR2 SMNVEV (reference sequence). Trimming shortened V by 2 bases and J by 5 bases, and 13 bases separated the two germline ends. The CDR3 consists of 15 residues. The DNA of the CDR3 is TGTGCCAGCAGTTTAAGCAGGGGAGGGGATCAGCCCCAGCATTTT. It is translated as CASSLSRGGDQPQHF.

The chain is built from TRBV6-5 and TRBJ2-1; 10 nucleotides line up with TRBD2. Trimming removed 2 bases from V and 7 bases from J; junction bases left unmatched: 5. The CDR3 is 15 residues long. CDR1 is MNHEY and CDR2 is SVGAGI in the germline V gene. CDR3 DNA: TGTGCCAGCAGTTACACTAGCGGGGTGGGGAATGAGCAGTTCTTC. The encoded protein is CASSYTSGVGNEQFF.

In DNA, the CDR3 is TGTGCCAGCAGCCATTTGTCTCCGAACACTGAAGCTTTCTTT. It encodes CASSHLSPNTEAFF. The chain employs TRBV7-8 and TRBJ1-1; D not certain. V was cut by 5 bases and J by 1 base, with 11 bases left in between. This CDR3 region has 14 residues. Germline V gives CDR1 SGHVS, CDR2 FQNEAQ.

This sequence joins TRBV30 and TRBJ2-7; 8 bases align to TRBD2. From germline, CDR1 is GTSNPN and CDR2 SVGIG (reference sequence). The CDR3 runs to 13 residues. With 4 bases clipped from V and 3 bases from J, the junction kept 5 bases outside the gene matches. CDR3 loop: CAWISGEGYEQYF. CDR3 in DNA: TGTGCCTGGATTAGCGGGGAGGGCTACGAGCAGTACTTC.

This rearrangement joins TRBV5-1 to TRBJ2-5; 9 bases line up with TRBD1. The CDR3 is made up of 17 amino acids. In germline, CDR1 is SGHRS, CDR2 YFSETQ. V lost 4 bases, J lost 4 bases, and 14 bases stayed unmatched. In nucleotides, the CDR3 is TGCGCCAGCAGCGAAGGCCCCCGGACAGGGGAAGCAGAGACCCAGTACTTC. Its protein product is CASSEGPRTGEAETQYF.

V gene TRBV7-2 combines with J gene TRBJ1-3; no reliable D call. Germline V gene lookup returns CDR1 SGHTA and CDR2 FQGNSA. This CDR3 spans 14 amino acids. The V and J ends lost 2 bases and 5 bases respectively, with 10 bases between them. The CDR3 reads CASSLRRERNTIYF. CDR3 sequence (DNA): TGTGCCAGCAGCTTACGGCGGGAAAGAAACACCATATATTTT. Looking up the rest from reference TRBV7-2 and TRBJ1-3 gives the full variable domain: GAGVSQSPSNKVTEKGKDVELRCDPISGHTALYWYRQSLGQGLEFLIYFQGNSAPDKSGLPSDRFSAERTGGSVSTLTIQRTQQEDSAVYLCASSLRRERNTIYFGEGSWLTVV.